This TCR beta chain was sequenced for a study of control samples from healthy donors and cancer patients. The repertoire was sequenced with immunoSEQ multiplex PCR; TCRdb's copy has only in-frame clones and lacks some. The sample carries about 120,000 clones, more than 75% recorded once. Losses at the gene ends were 4 bases for V and 8 bases for J; bases not matched to a gene: 4. The CDR3 contains 12 residues. Germline CDR1 and CDR2: MNHEY and SVGEGT. The sample taken for sequencing was blood. The V gene is TRBV6-2 or TRBV6-3, the J gene TRBJ1-1; 7 bases map to TRBD1. The TCR sequence derives from a woman aged 70-85 years in good health. The CDR3 DNA reads TGTGCCAGCAGTTTAGGACAGGTAGAAGCTTTCTTT. Its protein product is CASSLGQVEAFF.